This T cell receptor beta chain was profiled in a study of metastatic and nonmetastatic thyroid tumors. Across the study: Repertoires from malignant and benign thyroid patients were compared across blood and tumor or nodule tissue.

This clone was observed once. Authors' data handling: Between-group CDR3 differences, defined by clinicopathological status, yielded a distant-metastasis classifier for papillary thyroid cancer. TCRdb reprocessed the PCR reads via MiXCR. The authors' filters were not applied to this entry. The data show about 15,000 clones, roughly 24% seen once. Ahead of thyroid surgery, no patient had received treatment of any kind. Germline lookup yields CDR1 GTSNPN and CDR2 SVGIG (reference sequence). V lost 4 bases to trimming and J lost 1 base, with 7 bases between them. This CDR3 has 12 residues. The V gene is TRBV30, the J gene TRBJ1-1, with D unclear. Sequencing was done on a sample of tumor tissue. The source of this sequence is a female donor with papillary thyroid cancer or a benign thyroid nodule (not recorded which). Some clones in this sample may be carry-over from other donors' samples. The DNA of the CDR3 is TGTGCCTGGAATGGGTGGAACACTGAAGCTTTCTTT. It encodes CAWNGWNTEAFF.